The 27 T cell receptor beta chains presented below share a single source sample, sequenced in a study of blood T cell repertoires in COVID-19 (dated by TCRdb to between 2020 and 2021). Libraries were prepared through the immunoSEQ multiplex PCR assay. TCRdb retrieved this table from immuneACCESS and kept in-frame rearrangements only. Not all clones are present; in checked studies, unresolved V genes account for under half, and no reason is known for the remainder. A total of over 85,000 clones appear in this sample, over 70% of them only once. The top ten constitute 24% of the sample. The sequenced material came from peripheral blood. The origin of the receptors is a man in his 70s with acute or convalescent COVID-19.

DNA of the CDR3: TGTGCCAGCAGCGCTATGACAGCAACCTACGAGCAGTACTTC. It yields the protein CASSAMTATYEQYF. The J gene is TRBJ2-7, the V gene TRBV9; tentative D call: TRBD1 (5 bases). CDR3 length: 14 residues. Germline V gene lookup returns CDR1 SGDLS and CDR2 YYNGEE. V lost 3 bases to trimming and J lost 2 bases, with 12 bases between them.

The rearrangement joins TRBV7-2 to TRBJ2-1; 9 bases align to TRBD2. The germline V gene has CDR1 SGHTA and CDR2 FQGNSA. V lost 8 bases to trimming and J lost 6 bases; unmatched junction nucleotides: 8. The length of the CDR3 is 14 residues. CDR3: CASGTSSSPNEQFF. DNA for the CDR3: TGTGCCAGCGGGACTAGCTCATCGCCCAATGAGCAGTTCTTC.

This chain uses TRBV24-1 with TRBJ2-1; perhaps TRBD1 as D (5 bases). CDR3 length: 14 amino acids. Per germline, CDR1 KGHDR and CDR2 SFDVKD. Trimming cost V 5 bases and J 8 bases, with 15 bases left between them. CDR3 bases: TGTGCCACCAGTGGGCGTAGGGGCTTCCATGAGCAGTTCTTC. Translating gives CATSGRRGFHEQFF.

The J gene is TRBJ1-1, the V gene TRBV30; weak D call: TRBD1 (5 bases). CDR1 and CDR2 from the germline V gene are GTSNPN and SVGIG (reference sequence). CDR3 length equals 13 residues. Trimming removed 2 bases from V and 2 bases from J, with 9 bases in between. CDR3 amino acids: CAWSSDSNTEAFF. The CDR3 DNA sequence: TGTGCCTGGAGTAGCGACAGTAACACTGAAGCTTTCTTT.

This clone was recorded once. The V gene is TRBV5-5, the J gene TRBJ2-7, with D possibly matching TRBD1 (6 bases). The CDR3 totals 14 residues. Germline V gene lookup returns CDR1 SGHKS and CDR2 YYEKEE (reference sequence). Trimming took 4 bases from V and 3 from J, leaving 14 bases between them. CDR3 protein: CASSQPGHRYEQYF. Written as DNA, the CDR3 is TGTGCCAGCAGCCAACCGGGACATCGCTACGAGCAGTACTTC.

The chain recombines TRBV24-1 with TRBJ2-3, with D possibly being TRBD1 (7 bases). Trimming took 3 bases from V and 3 from J, leaving 21 bases between them. This CDR3 has 18 residues. The germline CDR1 and CDR2 sequences are KGHDR and SFDVKD. CDR3 sequence (DNA): TGTGCCACCAGTGATACCGGACGACAGGGAGGATGGACAGATACGCAGTATTTT. Its translation: CATSDTGRQGGWTDTQYF.

The chain is built from TRBV2 and TRBJ1-1; 10 nucleotides match TRBD1. The V and J ends lost 8 bases and 5 bases, in that order; junction bases with no gene match: 8. The length of the CDR3 is 14 residues. The germline gives CDR1 SNHLY, CDR2 FYNNEI. CDR3 coding DNA: TGTGCCAGCTACCTGAGGACAGGGGGGACTGAAGCTTTCTTT. Its protein product is CASYLRTGGTEAFF.

This clone was seen only a few times. The chain recombines TRBV28 with TRBJ1-5; TRBD1 matches 8 bases. Trimming at V came to 3 bases and at J to 7 bases, leaving 8 bases not matched to a gene. This CDR3 spans 15 amino acids. CDR1 is MDHEN, CDR2 SYDVKM, per germline. In DNA, the CDR3 is TGTGCCAGCAGTTTTCTGGACAGGGCAGAACAGCCCCAGCATTTT. Protein sequence: CASSFLDRAEQPQHF.

The V and J genes are TRBV7-8 and TRBJ1-4; 7 bases agree with TRBD1. V was clipped by 5 bases and J by 4 bases; unmatched bases: 7. The V gene's germline CDR1 is SGHVS and CDR2 FQNEAQ. The CDR3 runs 15 residues. CDR3 sequence: CASSRRQGINEKLFF. CDR3 sequence (DNA): TGTGCCAGCAGCCGCCGACAGGGTATTAATGAAAAACTGTTTTTT.

The rearrangement joins TRBV29-1 to TRBJ2-3, with D perhaps TRBD1 (5 bases). CDR3 length equals 12 residues. Trimming shortened V by 0 bases and J by 7 bases, and 8 bases separated the two germline ends. The germline CDR1 and CDR2 sequences are SQVTM and ANQGSEA. The CDR3, as DNA: TGCAGCGTTGAAGATAAGGGGAATACGCAGTATTTT. This encodes CSVEDKGNTQYF.

CDR3 coding DNA: TGCGCCAGCAGCTTGGGGCTGCAAGGGAGGGTAACTCTTGAAGCTTTCTTT. As protein: CASSLGLQGRVTLEAFF. J is TRBJ1-1 and V is TRBV5-1; D remains unclear. V lost 0 bases to trimming and J lost 7 bases, with 22 bases between them. This CDR3 spans 17 amino acids. Germline CDR1 and CDR2: SGHRS and YFSETQ.

This sequence joins TRBV30 and TRBJ1-4; TRBD1 matches 8 bases. Germline assignment: CDR1 GTSNPN and CDR2 SVGIG (reference sequence). V lost 4 bases, J lost 5 bases, and 6 bases stayed unmatched. This CDR3 is built from 14 residues. The CDR3 spells CAWIHRGKNEKLFF. The CDR3, as DNA: TGTGCCTGGATCCACAGGGGGAAAAATGAAAAACTGTTTTTT.

The DNA of the CDR3 is TGTGCCTGGAAAAGGCGGGGTGGGAGTTATACCTACGAGCAGTACTTC. This codes for CAWKRRGGSYTYEQYF. The chain has TRBV30 and TRBJ2-7; weak D call: TRBD2 (6 bases). Trimming removed 4 bases from V and 2 bases from J, with 21 bases in between. Germline V gene data show CDR1 as GTSNPN and CDR2 as SVGIG (reference sequence). The CDR3 extends over 16 amino acids.

The CDR3 loop is CASSSRGQIQFF. In DNA form, the CDR3 reads TGTGCCAGCAGCTCTCGTGGACAGATTCAGTTCTTC. The chain employs TRBV9 and TRBJ2-1, with D possibly matching TRBD1 (6 bases). Germline loops: CDR1 SGDLS, CDR2 YYNGEE. V lost 4 bases, J lost 13 bases, and 15 bases lay in between. CDR3 length equals 12 residues.

With respect to this clone: Other DNA sequences from this sample encode an identical CDR3 as well. This chain links TRBV11-3 with TRBJ2-6; the match to TRBD1 covers 8 bases. The CDR3 covers 16 residues. V gave up 5 bases and J gave up 3 bases; unmatched junction bases: 6. Per germline, CDR1 SGHNT and CDR2 YENEEA. The CDR3 DNA reads as TGTGCCAGCAGCCTTGGACAGGGTAGTGGGGCCAACGTCCTGACTTTC. Translation gives CASSLGQGSGANVLTF. The full variable domain, completed using reference TRBV11-3 and TRBJ2-6, is EAGVVQSPRYKIIEKKQPVAFWCNPISGHNTLYWYLQNLGQGPELLIRYENEEAVDDSQLPKDRFSAERLKGVDSTLKIQPAELGDSAVYLCASSLGQGSGANVLTFGAGSRLTVL.

This clone appeared once. The gene calls are TRBV29-1 and TRBJ1-5; the D is unclear. The ends were cut back, 4 bases at V and 4 bases at J, with 11 bases in the middle. Germline lookup yields CDR1 SQVTM and CDR2 ANQGSEA. The CDR3 contains 13 residues. CDR3 nucleotides: TGCAGCGTTGTTGAACAGAGTAATCAGCCCCAGCATTTT. It yields the protein CSVVEQSNQPQHF.

Turning to this clone: In the same sample, other DNA sequences code for this CDR3. The chain is built from TRBV15 and TRBJ2-7, with D uncertain. CDR3 length: 13 amino acids. Germline CDR1 is LNHNV and CDR2 is YYDKDF (reference sequence). Deletions cut 0 bases from V and 3 bases from J, with 6 bases between. CDR3 nucleotides: TGTGCCACCAGCAGAGATCGCGGCTACGAGCAGTACTTC. Encoded protein: CATSRDRGYEQYF.

The rearrangement uses TRBV19 and TRBJ1-5; the D is unclear. The CDR3 length is 15 residues. Germline V gene lookup returns CDR1 LNHDA and CDR2 SQIVND (reference sequence). V was pared by 5 bases and J by 1 base, with 12 bases between. In DNA, the CDR3 is TGTGCCAGTAGTGGTGTCTCAGGAAGCAATCAGCCCCAGCATTTT. The encoded protein is CASSGVSGSNQPQHF.

V gene TRBV28 combines with J gene TRBJ1-6; D is perhaps TRBD1 (6 bases). Germline loops: CDR1 MDHEN, CDR2 SYDVKM. The CDR3 is made up of 12 amino acids. The V end lost 7 bases, the J end lost 6 bases, and 7 bases lay between the germline ends. The CDR3 nucleotides read TGTGCCAGCATCAGGGGTAATTCACCCCTCCACTTT. Translating it yields CASIRGNSPLHF.

V and J are TRBV6-6 and TRBJ1-1; a weak D match, TRBD1 (5 bases). The V end lost 6 bases, the J end lost 3 bases, and 17 bases lay between the germline ends. The germline V gene encodes CDR1 MNHNY and CDR2 SVGAGI (reference sequence). The CDR3 sequence is 15 residues long. The CDR3 sequence: CASSIGGDWDTEAFF. CDR3 DNA sequence: TGTGCCAGCAGCATCGGGGGAGATTGGGACACTGAAGCTTTCTTT.

This chain links TRBV2 with TRBJ2-2, with 10 bases matching TRBD1. CDR3 length: 14 residues. Germline loops: CDR1 SNHLY, CDR2 FYNNEI. Trimming at V came to 6 bases and at J to 5 bases, leaving 3 bases not matched to a gene. The CDR3 DNA follows: TGTGCCAGCAGGCGACAGGGGGCGACCGGGGAGCTGTTTTTT. Protein product: CASRRQGATGELFF.

This rearrangement joins TRBV5-5 to TRBJ2-5; 8 bases agree with TRBD1. CDR1 and CDR2 (germline): SGHKS, YYEKEE (reference sequence). After removal of 5 bases from V and 0 bases from J, the junction contained 3 bases not matched to a gene. This CDR3 has 14 residues. The CDR3 is CASRQGGYQETQYF. DNA of the CDR3: TGTGCCAGCAGACAGGGGGGATACCAAGAGACCCAGTACTTC.

V is TRBV5-6 and J is TRBJ2-7; no firm D call. From germline, CDR1 is SGHDT and CDR2 YYEEEE. V was pared by 5 bases and J by 2 bases, with 14 bases between. The CDR3 is made up of 14 amino acids. In DNA form, the CDR3 reads TGTGCCAGCAGTCACCGAGTTCCTCCCTACGAGCAGTACTTC. Translation gives CASSHRVPPYEQYF.

The chain joins TRBV6-5 to TRBJ2-5; 7 bases agree with TRBD1. Trimming at V came to 5 bases and at J to 3 bases, leaving 6 bases not matched to a gene. The CDR3 is 14 residues long. The germline V gene has CDR1 MNHEY and CDR2 SVGAGI. The CDR3 nucleotides are TGTGCCAGCAGTACAGGGGATTCAGAAGAGACCCAGTACTTC. Translated: CASSTGDSEETQYF.

The chain uses TRBV7-9 and TRBJ1-6, with a weak D call TRBD1 (6 bases). The V end was cut by 4 bases, the J end by 3 bases, with 10 bases between. CDR1 SEHNR and CDR2 FQNEAQ come from the germline V gene (reference sequence). The CDR3 runs to 15 residues. The CDR3 loop is CASSSRDNYNSPLHF. The CDR3 DNA follows: TGTGCCAGCAGCTCCAGGGACAACTATAATTCACCCCTCCACTTT.

This clone has more than one count but fewer than ten. This chain uses TRBV9 with TRBJ1-1; tentative D call: TRBD1 (6 bases). The germline V gene encodes CDR1 SGDLS and CDR2 YYNGEE. The CDR3 totals 14 residues. V lost 5 bases and J lost 10, with 21 bases in between. The CDR3 sequence is CASSRTELQGRAFF. The CDR3 DNA sequence: TGTGCCAGCAGTCGGACCGAGCTTCAGGGGCGAGCTTTCTTT.

The CDR3 loop reads CASSQEAGPNSPLHF. The CDR3 DNA reads TGTGCCAGCAGCCAAGAGGCAGGGCCAAATTCACCCCTCCACTTT. This chain joins TRBV3-1 (or the pseudogene TRBV3-2) and TRBJ1-6, with D possibly being TRBD1 (5 bases). V lost 0 bases to trimming and J lost 7 bases, with 10 bases between them. The CDR3 extends over 15 amino acids. CDR1 is LGHDT and CDR2 is YNNKEL in the germline V gene (reference sequence).